This TCR beta chain was recovered during a study of CD8 T cells in Susac syndrome (dated by TCRdb to the late 2010s). Turning to the overall study: Whether CD8+ T cell activation and differentiation in Susac syndrome was antigen driven was tested using repertoire sequencing.

RNA was extracted using the RNeasy kit, and about 0.5 to 1 microgram was reverse transcribed with random hexamers. TCR beta CDR3 regions were amplified with the immunoSEQ multiplex PCR assay covering 54 Vbeta and 13 Jbeta segments. PCR amplification bias was corrected using a synthetic template baseline for primer optimization and computational correction. Per the authors' processing: Reads were annotated to V, D and J genes according to IMGT and were analyzed with immunoSEQ Analyzer, with only productive sequences retained. Clonality was calculated as one minus the Shannon entropy normalized by log2 of the number of productive unique sequences. Public and private clones were assessed among the 100 most prevalent clones of each patient and control. Clones were defined as Susac-specific if absent from the healthy and MS cohorts, from around 1,100 published viral clones and from other ImmuneACCESS disease sequences. In-frame beta chains were kept once TCRdb had trimmed the public reads at Q25 with fastp and called clones with MiXCR. Every entry covers one CDR3 protein and lists the most common genes and DNA from its rows. For this entry, the V and J calls and clone size follow TCRdb and not the study's own pipeline. This sample lists 120,000 or so distinct CDR3 sequences; over 90% were detected once. The ten largest clones capture around 0.12% of the sample.

Peripheral blood CD8+ and CD4+ T cells from healthy donors, Susac syndrome patients and multiple sclerosis patients were profiled by high-throughput TCR beta sequencing. Healthy donors were age- and sex-matched controls. Bulk CD8+ and CD4+ T cells were purified magnetically by negative isolation, whereas CD8+ TEMRA cells were enriched by FACS. Blood was drawn into EDTA tubes, processed within 24 hours, and PBMCs were isolated by density gradient centrifugation. PBMCs intended for TCR sequencing were cryopreserved in liquid nitrogen and were subsequently thawed in a 37 degrees C water bath. Purity of sorted or isolated CD4+, CD8+ and CD8+ TEMRA cells was at least 90%. Trimming costs V 2 bases and J 5 bases, and their ends lie 9 bases apart. The CDR3 measures 12 amino acids from cysteine to phenylalanine. Only the CDR3 part of the read is kept: 36 bases, read in frame from the first base. Via the germline V gene (reference sequence), CDR1 is GTSNPN and CDR2 SVGIG.

Comments on this clonotype: It has no known antigen specificity. Nothing much larger sits one base from this clone, and base qualities are not available.

Overall study outcomes, separate from this receptor: The number of individuals in the TCR sequencing and HLA analysis was recognized as being relatively small.

Recombination connected TRBV30 to TRBJ2-5, with the D gene not clear enough to name. This TCR derives from a human donor in good health. Sample: CD4+ T cells from PBMCs. The sequenced DNA is TGTGCCTGGAGTACCTTTAGGGAGACCCAGTACTTC. Its protein is CAWSTFRETQYF.